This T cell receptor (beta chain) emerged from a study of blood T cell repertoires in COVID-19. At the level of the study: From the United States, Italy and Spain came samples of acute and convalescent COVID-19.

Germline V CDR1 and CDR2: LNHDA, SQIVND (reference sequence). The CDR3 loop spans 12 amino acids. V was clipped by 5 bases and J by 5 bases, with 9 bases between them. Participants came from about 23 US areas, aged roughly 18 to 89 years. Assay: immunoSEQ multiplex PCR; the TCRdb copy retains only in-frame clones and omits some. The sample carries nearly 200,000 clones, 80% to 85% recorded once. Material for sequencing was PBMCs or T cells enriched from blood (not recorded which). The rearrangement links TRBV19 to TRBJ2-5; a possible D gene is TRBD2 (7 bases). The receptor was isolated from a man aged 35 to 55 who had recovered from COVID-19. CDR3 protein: CASSEGGETQYF. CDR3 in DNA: TGTGCCAGTAGTGAGGGGGGGGAGACCCAGTACTTC.